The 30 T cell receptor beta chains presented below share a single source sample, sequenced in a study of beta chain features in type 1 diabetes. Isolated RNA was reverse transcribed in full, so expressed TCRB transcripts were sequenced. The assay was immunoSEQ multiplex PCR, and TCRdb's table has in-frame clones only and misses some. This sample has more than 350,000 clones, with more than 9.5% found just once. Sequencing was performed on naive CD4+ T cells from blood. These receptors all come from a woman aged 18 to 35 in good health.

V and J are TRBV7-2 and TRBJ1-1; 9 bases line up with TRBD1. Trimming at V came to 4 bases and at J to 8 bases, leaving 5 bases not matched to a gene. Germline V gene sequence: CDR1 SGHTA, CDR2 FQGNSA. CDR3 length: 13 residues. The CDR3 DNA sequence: TGTGCCAGCAGCTCCCAGGACAGGGGAGAAGCTTTCTTT. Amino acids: CASSSQDRGEAFF.

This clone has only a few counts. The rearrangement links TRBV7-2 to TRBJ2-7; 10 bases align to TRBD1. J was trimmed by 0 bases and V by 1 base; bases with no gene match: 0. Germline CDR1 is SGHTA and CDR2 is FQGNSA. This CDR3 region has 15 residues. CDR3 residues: CASSLGTGGSYEQYV. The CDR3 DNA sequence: TGTGCCAGCAGCTTAGGGACAGGGGGCTCCTACGAGCAGTACGTC.

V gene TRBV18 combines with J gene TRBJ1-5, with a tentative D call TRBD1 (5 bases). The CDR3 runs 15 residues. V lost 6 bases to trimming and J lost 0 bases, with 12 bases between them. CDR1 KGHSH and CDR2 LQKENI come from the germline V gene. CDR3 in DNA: TGTGCCAGCTCGATCCAGGGCAATAGCAATCAGCCCCAGCATTTT. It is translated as CASSIQGNSNQPQHF.

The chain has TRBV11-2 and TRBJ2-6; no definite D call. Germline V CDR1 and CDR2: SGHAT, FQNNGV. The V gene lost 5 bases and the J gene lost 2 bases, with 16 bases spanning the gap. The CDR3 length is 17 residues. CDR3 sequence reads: CASSPLGLLAGANVLTF. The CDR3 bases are TGTGCCAGCAGCCCCCTAGGGCTGCTGGCTGGGGCCAACGTCCTGACTTTC. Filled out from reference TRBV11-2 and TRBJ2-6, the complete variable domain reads EAGVAQSPRYKIIEKRQSVAFWCNPISGHATLYWYQQILGQGPKLLIQFQNNGVVDDSQLPKDRFSAERLKGVDSTLKIQPAKLEDSAVYLCASSPLGLLAGANVLTFGAGSRLTVL.

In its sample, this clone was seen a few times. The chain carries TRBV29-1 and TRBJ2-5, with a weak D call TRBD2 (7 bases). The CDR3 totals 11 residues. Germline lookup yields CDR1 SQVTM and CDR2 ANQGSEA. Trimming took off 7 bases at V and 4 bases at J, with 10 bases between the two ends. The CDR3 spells CSGGGRETQYF. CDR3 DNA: TGCAGCGGGGGGGGCCGAGAGACCCAGTACTTC.

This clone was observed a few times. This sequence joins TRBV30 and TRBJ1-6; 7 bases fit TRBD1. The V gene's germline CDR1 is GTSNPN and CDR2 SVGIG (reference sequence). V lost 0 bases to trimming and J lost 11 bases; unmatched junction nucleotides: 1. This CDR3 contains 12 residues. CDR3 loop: CAWSVDRAPLHF. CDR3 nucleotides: TGTGCCTGGAGTGTAGACAGGGCACCCCTCCACTTT. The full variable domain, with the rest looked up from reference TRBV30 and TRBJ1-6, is SQTIHQWPATLVQPVGSPLSLECTVEGTSNPNLYWYRQAAGRGLQLLFYSVGIGQISSEVPQNLSASRPQDRQFILSSKKLLLSDSGFYLCAWSVDRAPLHFGNGTRLTVT.

In DNA, the CDR3 is TGTGCCAGCAGCGCCCGGACAGGATATAATTCACCCCTCCACTTT. Its translation is CASSARTGYNSPLHF. The chain has TRBV9 and TRBJ1-6, with 7 bases identical to TRBD1. Germline CDR1 and CDR2: SGDLS and YYNGEE. This CDR3 is built from 15 residues. Germline trimming cut 3 bases from V and 4 bases from J; bases unmatched to any gene: 4.

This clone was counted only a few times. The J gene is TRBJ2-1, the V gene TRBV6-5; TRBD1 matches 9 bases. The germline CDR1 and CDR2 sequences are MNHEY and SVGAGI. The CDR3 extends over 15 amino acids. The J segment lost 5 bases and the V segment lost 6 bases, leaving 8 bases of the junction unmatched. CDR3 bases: TGTGCCAGCAGAGGACAGGGGCGGGGAAACAATGAGCAGTTCTTC. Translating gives CASRGQGRGNNEQFF.

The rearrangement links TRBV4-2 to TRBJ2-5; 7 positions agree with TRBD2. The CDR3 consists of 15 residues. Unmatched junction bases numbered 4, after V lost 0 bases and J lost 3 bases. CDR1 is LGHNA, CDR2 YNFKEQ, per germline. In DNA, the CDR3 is TGTGCCAGCAGCCAAGAGGGCGGGAGAGAAGAGACCCAGTACTTC. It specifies CASSQEGGREETQYF.

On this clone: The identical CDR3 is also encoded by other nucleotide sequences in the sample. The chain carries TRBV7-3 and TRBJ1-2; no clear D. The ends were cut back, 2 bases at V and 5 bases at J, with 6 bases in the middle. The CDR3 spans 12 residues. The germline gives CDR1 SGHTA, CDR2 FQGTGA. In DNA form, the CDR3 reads TGTGCCAGCAGCTTAGATGGGTATGGCTACACCTTC. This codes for CASSLDGYGYTF.

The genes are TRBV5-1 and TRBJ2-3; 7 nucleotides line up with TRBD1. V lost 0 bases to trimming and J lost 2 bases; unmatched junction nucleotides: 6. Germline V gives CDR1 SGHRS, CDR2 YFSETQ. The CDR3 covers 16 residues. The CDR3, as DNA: TGCGCCAGCAGCTTGGGAAGGGGGCCCCTCACAGATACGCAGTATTTT. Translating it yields CASSLGRGPLTDTQYF.

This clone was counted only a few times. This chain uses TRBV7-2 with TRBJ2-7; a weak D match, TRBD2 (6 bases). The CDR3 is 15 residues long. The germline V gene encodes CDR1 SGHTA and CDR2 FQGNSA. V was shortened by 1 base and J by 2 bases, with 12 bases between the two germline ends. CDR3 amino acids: CASSLGEVGPYEQYF. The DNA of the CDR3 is TGTGCCAGCAGCTTAGGGGAGGTAGGGCCCTACGAGCAGTACTTC.

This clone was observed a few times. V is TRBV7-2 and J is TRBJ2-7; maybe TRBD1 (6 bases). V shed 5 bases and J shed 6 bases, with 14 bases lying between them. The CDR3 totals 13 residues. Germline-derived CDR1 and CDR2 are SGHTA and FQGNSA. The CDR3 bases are TGTGCCAGCAGCCCCCAGGGGACGGGCGAGCAGTACTTC. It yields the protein CASSPQGTGEQYF.

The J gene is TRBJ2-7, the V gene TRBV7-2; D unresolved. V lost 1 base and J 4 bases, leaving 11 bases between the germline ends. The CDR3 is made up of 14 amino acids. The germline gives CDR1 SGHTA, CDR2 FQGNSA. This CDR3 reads CASSLGSKSYEQYF. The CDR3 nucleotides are TGTGCCAGCAGCTTAGGGTCCAAATCATACGAGCAGTACTTC.

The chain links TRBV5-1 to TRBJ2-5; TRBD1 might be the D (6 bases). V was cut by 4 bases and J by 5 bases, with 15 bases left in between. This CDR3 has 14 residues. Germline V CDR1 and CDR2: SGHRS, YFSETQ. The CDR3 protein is CASSLLQGLETQYF. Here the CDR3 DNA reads TGCGCCAGCAGCCTTTTACAGGGCTTGGAGACCCAGTACTTC.

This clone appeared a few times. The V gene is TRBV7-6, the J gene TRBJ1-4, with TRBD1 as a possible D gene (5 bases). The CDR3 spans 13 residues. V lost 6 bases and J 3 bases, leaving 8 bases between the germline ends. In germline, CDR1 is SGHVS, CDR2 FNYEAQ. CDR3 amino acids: CASRSGPNEKLFF. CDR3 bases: TGTGCCAGCAGGTCGGGGCCTAATGAAAAACTGTTTTTT.

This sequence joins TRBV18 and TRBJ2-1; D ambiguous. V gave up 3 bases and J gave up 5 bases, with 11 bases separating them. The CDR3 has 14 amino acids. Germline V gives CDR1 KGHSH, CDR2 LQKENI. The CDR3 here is CASSPPGPNNEQFF. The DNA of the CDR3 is TGTGCCAGCTCACCTCCCGGACCAAACAATGAGCAGTTCTTC.

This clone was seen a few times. CDR3 DNA sequence: TGTGCCAGTGCAGGTGGGGGCCAAGAGACCCAGTACTTC. It encodes CASAGGGQETQYF. The rearrangement uses TRBV19 and TRBJ2-5; D is tentatively TRBD1 or TRBD2 (5 bases each). CDR1 is LNHDA, CDR2 SQIVND, per germline (reference sequence). CDR3 length equals 13 residues. V gave up 8 bases and J gave up 1 base, with 11 bases separating them.

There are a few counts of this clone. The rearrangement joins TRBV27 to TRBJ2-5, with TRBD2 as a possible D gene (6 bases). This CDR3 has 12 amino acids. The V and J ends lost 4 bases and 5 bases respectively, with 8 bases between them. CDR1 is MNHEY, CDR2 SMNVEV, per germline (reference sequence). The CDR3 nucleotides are TGTGCCAGCAGTTCCGCGGGGGAGACCCAGTACTTC. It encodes CASSSAGETQYF.

CDR3 sequence (DNA): TGTGCCAGCAGCCAATGGGCACTACAGGGGACTGGGGCCAACGTCCTGACTTTC. Translated, it gives CASSQWALQGTGANVLTF. The chain couples TRBV14 to TRBJ2-6; TRBD1 agrees at 7 bases. V dropped 2 bases and J dropped 2; count of bases not matched to a gene: 9. Germline lookup yields CDR1 SGHDN and CDR2 FVKESK. This CDR3 has 18 amino acids.

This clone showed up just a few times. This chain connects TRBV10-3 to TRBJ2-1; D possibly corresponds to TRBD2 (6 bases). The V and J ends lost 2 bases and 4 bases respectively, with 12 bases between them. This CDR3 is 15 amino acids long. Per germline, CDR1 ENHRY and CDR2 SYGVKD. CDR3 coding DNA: TGTGCCATCAGTGAGGGTCCTAGCGAATACAATGAGCAGTTCTTC. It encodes CAISEGPSEYNEQFF.

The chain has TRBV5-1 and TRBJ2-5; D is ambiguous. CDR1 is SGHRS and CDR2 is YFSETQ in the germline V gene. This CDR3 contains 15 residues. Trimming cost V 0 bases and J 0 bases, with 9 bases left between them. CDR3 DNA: TGCGCCAGCAGCTTGGGGGTGGCAGACCAAGAGACCCAGTACTTC. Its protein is CASSLGVADQETQYF.

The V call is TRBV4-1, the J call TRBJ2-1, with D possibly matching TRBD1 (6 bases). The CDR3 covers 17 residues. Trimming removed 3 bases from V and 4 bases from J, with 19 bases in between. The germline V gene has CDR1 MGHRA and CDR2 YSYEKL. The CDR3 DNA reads TGCGCCAGCAGCCAGGGATGGACAGCCCCGTTGTACAATGAGCAGTTCTTC. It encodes CASSQGWTAPLYNEQFF.

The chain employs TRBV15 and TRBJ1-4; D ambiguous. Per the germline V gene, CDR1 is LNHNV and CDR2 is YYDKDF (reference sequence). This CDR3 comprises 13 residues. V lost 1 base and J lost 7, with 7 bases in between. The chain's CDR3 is CATSRGDGEKLFF. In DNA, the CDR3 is TGTGCCACCAGCAGAGGGGATGGTGAAAAACTGTTTTTT.

The CDR3 loop reads CASSPEGYGYTF. CDR3 nucleotides: TGTGCCAGCAGCCCCGAGGGATATGGCTACACCTTC. The chain joins TRBV14 to TRBJ1-2, with D hard to call. The V end lost 4 bases, the J end lost 5 bases, and 8 bases lay between the germline ends. The CDR3 is made up of 12 amino acids. The germline CDR1 and CDR2 sequences are SGHDN and FVKESK.

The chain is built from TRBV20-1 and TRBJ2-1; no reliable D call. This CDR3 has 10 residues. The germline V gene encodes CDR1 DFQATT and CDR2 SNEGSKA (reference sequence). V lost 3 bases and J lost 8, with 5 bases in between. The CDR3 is CSASVDEQFF. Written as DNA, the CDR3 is TGCAGTGCTAGCGTCGATGAGCAGTTCTTC.

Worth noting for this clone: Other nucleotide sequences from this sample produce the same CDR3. This CDR3 is CSASLNTEAFF. CDR3 DNA sequence: TGCAGTGCTTCCTTGAACACTGAAGCTTTCTTT. V and J are TRBV20-1 and TRBJ1-1; D not resolved. V was trimmed by 5 bases and J by 0 bases, leaving 4 bases between them. CDR1 is DFQATT and CDR2 is SNEGSKA in the germline V gene (reference sequence). The CDR3 runs 11 residues.

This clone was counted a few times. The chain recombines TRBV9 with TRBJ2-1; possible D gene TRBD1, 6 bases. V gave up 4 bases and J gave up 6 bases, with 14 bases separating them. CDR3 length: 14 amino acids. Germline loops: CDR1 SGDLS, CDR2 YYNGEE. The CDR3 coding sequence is TGTGCCAGCAGCACCATTACAGGGTCCAATGAGCAGTTCTTC. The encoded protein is CASSTITGSNEQFF.

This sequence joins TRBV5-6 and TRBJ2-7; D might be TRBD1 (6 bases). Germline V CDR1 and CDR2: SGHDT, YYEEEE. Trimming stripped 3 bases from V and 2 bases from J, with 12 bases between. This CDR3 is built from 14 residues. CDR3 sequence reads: CASSWVTGPYEQYF. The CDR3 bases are TGTGCCAGCAGCTGGGTGACAGGCCCCTACGAGCAGTACTTC.

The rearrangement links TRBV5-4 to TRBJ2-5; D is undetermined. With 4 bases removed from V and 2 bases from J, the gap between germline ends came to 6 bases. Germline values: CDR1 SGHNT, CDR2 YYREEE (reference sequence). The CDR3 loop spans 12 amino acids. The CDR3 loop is CASSHPQETQYF. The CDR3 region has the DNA TGTGCCAGCAGCCACCCTCAAGAGACCCAGTACTTC.